A selection of T cell receptor beta chains follows, all from one sample in a study of OX40 agonist ivuxolimab in advanced cancers. Profiled with immunoSEQ multiplex PCR; TCRdb holds only in-frame clones, not every one. The data hold about 94,000 clones, with roughly 87% observed a single time. Source: CD4+ or CD8+ T cells sorted from blood, taken in a trial of the OX40 agonist ivuxolimab. Source of these receptors: an adult with an advanced solid tumor such as melanoma, head and neck, liver or kidney cancer. Each CDR3 is given with its conserved first and last residue. The D gene is left open where the match is weak. Rows give clone size only sometimes, using once, few, many, or a class for an expanded clone.

TRBJ1-4 TRBV6-6 - 13 TRBD1 CASRPGGGEKLFF TGTGCCAGCAGGCCAGGGGGGGGTGAAAAACTGTTTTTT
TRBJ1-5 TRBV4-1 - 13 - CASSQQGWQPQHF TGCGCCAGCAGCCAACAGGGTTGGCAGCCCCAGCATTTT
TRBJ2-4 TRBV10-1 - 13 - CASSSSGKNIQYF TGCGCCAGCAGTTCGAGCGGCAAAAACATTCAGTACTTC
TRBJ1-1 TRBV5-6 - 14 TRBD1 CASSMTGANTEAFF TGTGCCAGCAGCATGACAGGGGCCAACACTGAAGCTTTCTTT
TRBJ2-7 TRBV9 - 15 TRBD1 CASSVVDRGPYEQYF TGTGCCAGCAGCGTAGTGGACAGGGGGCCATACGAGCAGTACTTC
TRBJ2-3 TRBV6-6 - 15 TRBD2 CASRLAGASTDTQYF TGTGCCAGCAGACTAGCGGGGGCAAGCACAGATACGCAGTATTTT
TRBJ1-1 TRBV4-3 - 13 - CASSLRTGTEAFF TGCGCCAGCAGCCTGAGGACTGGTACTGAAGCTTTCTTT
TRBJ1-5 TRBV15 - 15 - CATSRDARGNQPQHF TGTGCCACCAGCAGAGATGCCCGGGGCAATCAGCCCCAGCATTTT
TRBJ2-5 TRBV7-2 - 16 TRBD1 CASSLTVDRGWETQYF TGTGCCAGCAGCTTAACTGTTGACAGGGGCTGGGAGACCCAGTACTTC
TRBJ2-7 TRBV5-1 - 14 TRBD1 CASSRDRGSVVQYF TGCGCCAGCAGCCGAGACAGGGGGTCAGTAGTGCAGTACTTC
TRBJ1-5 TRBV28 - 14 - CASRRISSNQPQHF TGTGCCAGCAGGAGGATCTCTAGCAATCAGCCCCAGCATTTT
TRBJ1-5 TRBV7-9 - 15 TRBD1 CASSRTGSESKPQHF TGTGCCAGCAGCCGGACAGGGTCCGAGAGTAAACCCCAGCATTTT
TRBJ2-3 TRBV4-2 - 20 TRBD2 CASSQELSSGGARSTDTQYF TGTGCCAGCAGCCAAGAGCTTAGCAGCGGGGGGGCCCGTAGCACAGATACGCAGTATTTT
TRBJ2-4 TRBV7-3 - 18 - CASSLIFTARGAKNIQYF TGTGCCAGCAGCTTAATTTTCACGGCTAGAGGAGCCAAAAACATTCAGTACTTC
TRBJ1-2 TRBV18 - 13 - CASSPMSDHGYTF TGTGCCAGCTCACCAATGTCAGACCATGGCTACACCTTC
TRBJ2-1 TRBV9 once 13 - CASSIPPGNEQFF TGTGCCAGCAGCATCCCCCCGGGCAATGAGCAGTTCTTC
TRBJ2-7 TRBV9 - 14 TRBD1 CASSVATTGGEQYF TGTGCCAGCAGCGTAGCTACGACAGGGGGCGAGCAGTACTTC
TRBJ2-3 TRBV5-1 - 14 - CASHATGLSDTQYF TGCGCCAGCCACGCCACAGGGCTCAGCGATACGCAGTATTTT
TRBJ2-2 TRBV6-5 - 16 - CASSYGGILNTGELFF TGTGCCAGCAGTTACGGCGGAATACTGAACACCGGGGAGCTGTTTTTT
TRBJ2-2 TRBV18 - 15 TRBD1 CASSPPQGHTGELFF TGTGCCAGCTCACCCCCACAGGGGCACACCGGGGAGCTGTTTTTT
TRBJ1-2 TRBV29-1 - 14 - CSVPRGGANYGYTF TGCAGCGTTCCCAGGGGCGGGGCCAACTATGGCTACACCTTC
TRBJ2-5 TRBV7-2 - 15 TRBD2 CASSPPSGSQETQYF TGTGCCAGCAGCCCTCCTAGCGGGAGCCAAGAGACCCAGTACTTC
TRBJ2-7 TRBV5-4 - 13 TRBD1 CASSLLGQGEQYF TGTGCCAGCAGCTTGTTGGGACAGGGAGAGCAGTACTTC
TRBJ2-3 TRBV18 - 13 - CASSPLRRDTQYF TGTGCCAGCTCACCACTCCGTCGGGATACGCAGTATTTT
TRBJ1-1 TRBV6-1 - 16 - CASSAGLLPLNTEAFF TGTGCCAGCAGTGCGGGACTCCTCCCTCTGAACACTGAAGCTTTCTTT
TRBJ1-5 TRBV6-1 - 18 TRBD1 CASSGNDRGHLSNQPQHF TGTGCCAGCAGTGGTAATGACAGGGGCCACCTTAGCAATCAGCCCCAGCATTTT
TRBJ2-7 TRBV18 - 16 TRBD1 CASSPQRDRVTYEQYF TGTGCCAGCTCACCCCAGAGGGACAGGGTGACCTACGAGCAGTACTTC
TRBJ2-2 TRBV7-3 few 15 - CASSRSAVDTGELFF TGTGCCAGCAGCCGCTCGGCGGTTGACACCGGGGAGCTGTTTTTT
TRBJ2-7 TRBV2 - 15 - CASLYRALLTYEQYF TGTGCCAGCTTGTACAGGGCCCTCCTAACCTACGAGCAGTACTTC
TRBJ2-5 TRBV11-2 - 18 - CASSLFARQDWYQETQYF TGTGCCAGCAGCTTGTTTGCTAGACAGGATTGGTACCAAGAGACCCAGTACTTC
TRBJ2-2 TRBV5-6 - 16 - CASRVVRGANTGELFF TGTGCCAGCAGGGTGGTGCGGGGAGCGAACACCGGGGAGCTGTTTTTT